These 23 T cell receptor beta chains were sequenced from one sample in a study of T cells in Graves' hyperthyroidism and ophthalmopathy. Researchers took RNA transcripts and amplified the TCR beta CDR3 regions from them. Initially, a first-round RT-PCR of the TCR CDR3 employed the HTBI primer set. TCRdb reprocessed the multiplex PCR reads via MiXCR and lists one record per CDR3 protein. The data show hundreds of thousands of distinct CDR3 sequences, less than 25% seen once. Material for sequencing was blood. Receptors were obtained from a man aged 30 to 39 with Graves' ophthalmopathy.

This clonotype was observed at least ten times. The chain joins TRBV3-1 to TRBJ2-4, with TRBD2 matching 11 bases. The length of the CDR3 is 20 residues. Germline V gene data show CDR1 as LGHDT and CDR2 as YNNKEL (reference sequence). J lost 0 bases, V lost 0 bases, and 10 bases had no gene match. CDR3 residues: CASSQEGGLADHLAKNIQYF. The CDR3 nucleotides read TGTGCCAGCAGCCAAGAAGGGGGACTAGCGGACCACCTAGCCAAAAACATTCAGTACTTC.

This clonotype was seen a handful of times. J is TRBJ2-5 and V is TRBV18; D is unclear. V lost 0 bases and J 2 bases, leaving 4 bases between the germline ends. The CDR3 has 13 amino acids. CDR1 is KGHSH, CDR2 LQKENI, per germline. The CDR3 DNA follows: TGTGCCAGCTCACCACCAAGTCAAGAGACCCAGTACTTC. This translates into CASSPPSQETQYF.

As DNA, the CDR3 is TGTGCCAGCAGCCAAGATTTGAGGCTAGCGGGGCCCACAGATACGCAGTATTTT. The encoded protein is CASSQDLRLAGPTDTQYF. This chain uses TRBV14 with TRBJ2-3; 9 nucleotides agree with TRBD2. Trimming cost V 0 bases and J 2 bases; bases outside gene matches: 9. This CDR3 has 18 amino acids. Looked up from germline, CDR1 is SGHDN and CDR2 is FVKESK.

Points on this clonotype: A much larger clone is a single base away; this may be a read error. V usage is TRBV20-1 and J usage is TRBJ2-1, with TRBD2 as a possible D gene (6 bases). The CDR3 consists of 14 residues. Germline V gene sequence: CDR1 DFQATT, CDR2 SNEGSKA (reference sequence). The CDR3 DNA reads TGCAGTGCTAGAGGCGGGACGACCTACAATGAGCGGTTCTTC. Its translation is CSARGGTTYNERFF.

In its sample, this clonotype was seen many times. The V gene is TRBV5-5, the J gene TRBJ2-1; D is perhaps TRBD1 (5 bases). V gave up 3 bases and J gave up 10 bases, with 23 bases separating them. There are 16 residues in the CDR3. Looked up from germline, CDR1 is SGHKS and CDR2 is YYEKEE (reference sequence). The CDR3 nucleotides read TGTGCCAGCAGCTGGTCCGTCACCTACCGACAGATGGAGCAGTTCTTC. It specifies CASSWSVTYRQMEQFF. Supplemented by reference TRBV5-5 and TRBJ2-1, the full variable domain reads DAGVTQSPTHLIKTRGQQVTLRCSPISGHKSVSWYQQVLGQGPQFIFQYYEKEERGRGNFPDRFSARQFPNYSSELNVNALLLGDSALYLCASSWSVTYRQMEQFFGPGTRLTVL.

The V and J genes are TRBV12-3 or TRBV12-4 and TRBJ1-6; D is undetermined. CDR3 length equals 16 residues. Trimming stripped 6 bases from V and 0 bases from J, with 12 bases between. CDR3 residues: CASSYGRSSYNSPLHF. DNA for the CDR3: TGTGCCAGCAGCTACGGGAGGAGCTCCTATAATTCACCCCTCCACTTT.

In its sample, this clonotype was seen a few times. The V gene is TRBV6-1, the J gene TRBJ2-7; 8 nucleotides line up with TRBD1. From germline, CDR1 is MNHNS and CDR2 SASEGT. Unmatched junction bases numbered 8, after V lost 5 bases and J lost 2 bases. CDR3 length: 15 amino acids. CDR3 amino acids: CASSPLGTGPYEQYF. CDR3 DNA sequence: TGTGCCAGCAGTCCGCTGGGGACAGGCCCCTACGAGCAGTACTTC.

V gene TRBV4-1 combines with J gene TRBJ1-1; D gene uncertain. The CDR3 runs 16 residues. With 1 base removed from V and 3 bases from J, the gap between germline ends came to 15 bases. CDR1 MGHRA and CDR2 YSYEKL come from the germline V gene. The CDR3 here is CASSQAPTGRYTEAFF. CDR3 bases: TGCGCCAGCAGCCAAGCTCCGACCGGGAGGTACACTGAAGCTTTCTTT.

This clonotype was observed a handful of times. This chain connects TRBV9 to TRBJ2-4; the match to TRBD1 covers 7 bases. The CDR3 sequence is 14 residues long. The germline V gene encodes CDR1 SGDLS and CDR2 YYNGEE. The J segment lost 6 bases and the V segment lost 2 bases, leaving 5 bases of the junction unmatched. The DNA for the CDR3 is TGTGCCAGCAGCGTCGGGACAGTAAGAAACATTCAGTACTTC. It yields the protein CASSVGTVRNIQYF.

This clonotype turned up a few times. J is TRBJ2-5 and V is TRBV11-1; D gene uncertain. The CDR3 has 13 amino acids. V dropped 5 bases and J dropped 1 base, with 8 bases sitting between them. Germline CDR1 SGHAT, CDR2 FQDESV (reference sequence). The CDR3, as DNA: TGTGCCAGCAGCCATCGATTCCAAGAGACCCAGTACTTC. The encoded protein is CASSHRFQETQYF.

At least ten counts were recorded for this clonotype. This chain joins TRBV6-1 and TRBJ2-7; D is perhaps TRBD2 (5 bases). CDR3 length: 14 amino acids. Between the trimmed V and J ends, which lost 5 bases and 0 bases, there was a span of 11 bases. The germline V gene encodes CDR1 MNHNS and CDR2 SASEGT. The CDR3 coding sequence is TGTGCCAGCAGTTACAACGGGAACTCCTACGAGCAGTACTTC. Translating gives CASSYNGNSYEQYF.

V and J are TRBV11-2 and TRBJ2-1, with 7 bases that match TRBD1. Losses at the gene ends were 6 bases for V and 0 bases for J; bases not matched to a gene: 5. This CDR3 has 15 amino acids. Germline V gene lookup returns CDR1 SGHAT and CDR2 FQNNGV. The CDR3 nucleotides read TGTGCCAGCAGGCCCAGGGGGTCCTCCTACAATGAGCAGTTCTTC. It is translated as CASRPRGSSYNEQFF.

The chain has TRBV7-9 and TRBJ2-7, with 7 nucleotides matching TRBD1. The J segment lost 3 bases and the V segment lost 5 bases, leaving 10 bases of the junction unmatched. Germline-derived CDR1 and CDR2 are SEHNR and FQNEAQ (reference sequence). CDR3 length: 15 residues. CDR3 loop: CASSLDREFVYEQYF. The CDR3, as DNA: TGTGCCAGCAGCCTTGACAGGGAGTTTGTCTACGAGCAGTACTTC.

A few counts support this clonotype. In nucleotides, the CDR3 is TGCAGCGTTAGCCCTAACTACCTAGCCGCCGACGAGCAGTACTTC. This translates into CSVSPNYLAADEQYF. The V gene is TRBV29-1, the J gene TRBJ2-7, with D tentatively TRBD2 (5 bases). Per germline, CDR1 SQVTM and CDR2 ANQGSEA. CDR3 length equals 15 residues. V lost 5 bases and J 5 bases, leaving 22 bases between the germline ends.

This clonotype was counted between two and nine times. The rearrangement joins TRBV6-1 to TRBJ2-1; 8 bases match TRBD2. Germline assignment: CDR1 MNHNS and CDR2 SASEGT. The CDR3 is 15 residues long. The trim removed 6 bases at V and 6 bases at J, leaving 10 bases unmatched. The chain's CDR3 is CASRTPGLVVNEQFF. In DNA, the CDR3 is TGTGCCAGCAGGACCCCGGGACTAGTAGTCAATGAGCAGTTCTTC.

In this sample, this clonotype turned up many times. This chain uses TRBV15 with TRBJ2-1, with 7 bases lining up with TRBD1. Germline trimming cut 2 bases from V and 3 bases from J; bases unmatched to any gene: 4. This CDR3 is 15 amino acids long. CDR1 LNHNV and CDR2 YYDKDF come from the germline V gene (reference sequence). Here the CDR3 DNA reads TGTGCCACCAGCAGACAACGGACAGGCTACAATGAGCAGTTCTTC. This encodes CATSRQRTGYNEQFF.

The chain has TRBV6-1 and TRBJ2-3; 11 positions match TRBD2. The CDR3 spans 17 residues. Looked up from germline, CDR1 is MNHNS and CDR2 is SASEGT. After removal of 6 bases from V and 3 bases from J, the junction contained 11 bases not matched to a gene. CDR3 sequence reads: CASRAGPSGRRTDTQYF. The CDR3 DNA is TGTGCCAGCAGAGCCGGGCCTAGCGGGAGGAGGACAGATACGCAGTATTTT.

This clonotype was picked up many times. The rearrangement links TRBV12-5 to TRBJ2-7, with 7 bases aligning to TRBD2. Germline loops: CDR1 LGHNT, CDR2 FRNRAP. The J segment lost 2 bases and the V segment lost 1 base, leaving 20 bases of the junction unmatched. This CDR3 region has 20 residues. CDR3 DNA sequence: TGTGCTAGTGGTTTGGGTTTTTCCGTTGGCGGGAGCTCACCTACCTACGAGCAGTACTTC. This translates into CASGLGFSVGGSSPTYEQYF.

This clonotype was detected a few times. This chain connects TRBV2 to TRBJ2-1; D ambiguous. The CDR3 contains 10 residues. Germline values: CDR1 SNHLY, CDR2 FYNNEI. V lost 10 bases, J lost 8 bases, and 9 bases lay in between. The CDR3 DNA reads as TGTGCCAACGACGGCCATGAGCAGTTCTTC. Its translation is CANDGHEQFF.

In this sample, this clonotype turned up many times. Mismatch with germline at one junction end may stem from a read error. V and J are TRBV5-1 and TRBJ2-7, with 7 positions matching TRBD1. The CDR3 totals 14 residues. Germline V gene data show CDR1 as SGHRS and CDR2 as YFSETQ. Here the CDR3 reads CASSFTGQSYEQYF. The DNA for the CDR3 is TGTGCCAGCAGTTTCACGGGACAGTCCTACGAGCAGTACTTC.

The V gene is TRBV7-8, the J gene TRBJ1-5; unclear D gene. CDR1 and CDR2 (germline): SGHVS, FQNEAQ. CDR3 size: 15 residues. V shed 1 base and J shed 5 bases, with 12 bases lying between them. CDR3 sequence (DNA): TGTGCCAGCAGCTTAGGGCGTCTCACCGATCAGCCCCAGCATTTT. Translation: CASSLGRLTDQPQHF.

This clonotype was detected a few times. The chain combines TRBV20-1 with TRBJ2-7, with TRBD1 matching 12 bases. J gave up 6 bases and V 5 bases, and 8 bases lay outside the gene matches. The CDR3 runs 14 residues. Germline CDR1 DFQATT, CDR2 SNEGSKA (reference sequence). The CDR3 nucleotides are TGCAGTGCTCCCCGGGACAGGGGGCATCTCGAGCAGTACTTC. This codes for CSAPRDRGHLEQYF.

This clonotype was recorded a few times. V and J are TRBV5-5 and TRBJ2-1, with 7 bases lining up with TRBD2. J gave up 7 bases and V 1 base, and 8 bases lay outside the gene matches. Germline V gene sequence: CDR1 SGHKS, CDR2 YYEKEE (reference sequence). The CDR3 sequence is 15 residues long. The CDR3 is CASSLSAGVGNEQFF. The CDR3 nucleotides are TGTGCCAGCAGCTTGTCTGCGGGAGTGGGGAATGAGCAGTTCTTC.